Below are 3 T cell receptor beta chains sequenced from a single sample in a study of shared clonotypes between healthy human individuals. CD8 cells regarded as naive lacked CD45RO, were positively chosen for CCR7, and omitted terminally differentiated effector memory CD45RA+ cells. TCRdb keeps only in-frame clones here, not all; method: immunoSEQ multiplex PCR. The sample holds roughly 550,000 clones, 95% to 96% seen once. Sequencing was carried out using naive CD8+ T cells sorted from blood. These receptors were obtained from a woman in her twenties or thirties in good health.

The CDR3 loop reads CASSLGGFTDTQYF. CDR3 sequence (DNA): TGTGCCAGCAGCTTAGGGGGTTTCACAGATACGCAGTATTTT. This chain uses TRBV7-2 with TRBJ2-3; no firm D call. Germline CDR1 is SGHTA and CDR2 is FQGNSA. This CDR3 contains 14 residues. Deletions cut 1 base from V and 2 bases from J, with 7 bases between.

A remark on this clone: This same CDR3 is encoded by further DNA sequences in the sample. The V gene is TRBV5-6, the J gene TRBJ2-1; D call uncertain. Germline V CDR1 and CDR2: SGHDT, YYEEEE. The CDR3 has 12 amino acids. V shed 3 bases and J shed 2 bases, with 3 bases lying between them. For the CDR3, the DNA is TGTGCCAGCAGCTCGGCCTACAATGAGCAGTTCTTC. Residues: CASSSAYNEQFF. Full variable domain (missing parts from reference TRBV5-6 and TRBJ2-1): DAGVTQSPTHLIKTRGQQVTLRCSPKSGHDTVSWYQQALGQGPQFIFQYYEEEERQRGNFPDRFSGHQFPNYSSELNVNALLLGDSALYLCASSSAYNEQFFGPGTRLTVL.

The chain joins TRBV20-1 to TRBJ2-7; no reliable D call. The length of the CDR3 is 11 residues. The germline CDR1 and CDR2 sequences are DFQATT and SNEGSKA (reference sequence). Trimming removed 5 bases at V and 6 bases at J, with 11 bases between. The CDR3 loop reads CSASTGREQYF. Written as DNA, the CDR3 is TGCAGTGCTTCGACCGGACGCGAGCAGTACTTC.